This TCR beta chain was retrieved from a study of blood T cell repertoires in COVID-19. Study-wide background: Donors in the United States, Italy and Spain gave samples during acute or convalescent COVID-19. From T cells, B-cell-depleted T cells, or PBMCs came the material, which was cDNA or gDNA.

As handled by the study authors: The assay estimated nucleated cells by amplifying reference gene primers. Sequencing was performed with immunoSEQ multiplex PCR; in TCRdb, only in-frame clones are kept and a portion is missing. V, J and clone size derive from that table, while D and trimming were established from the DNA sequence. The profile covers fewer than 50,000 clones, with just under 85% appearing a single time and under 5% taken by the ten largest. The sequencing sample was made of peripheral blood. The source is a man aged 50 to 59 with active COVID-19.

The CDR3 coding sequence is TGTGCCAGCAGCCAAGGAATACTAGCGGGGGCAGATACGCAGTATTTT. This sequence encodes CASSQGILAGADTQYF. This chain uses TRBV4-2 with TRBJ2-3; TRBD2 matches at 11 bases. The V and J ends lost 1 base and 4 bases, in that order; junction bases with no gene match: 4. The germline V gene encodes CDR1 LGHNA and CDR2 YNFKEQ. The CDR3 sequence is 16 residues long.